The TCR beta chain described here comes from a study of vaccination and CD4 T cells after COVID-19. In the study overall: Two of the convalescents were Hispanic, and convalescents were six males and four females. Post-vaccine sampling followed dose two by a median around 74 days (range 14 to 241). The study's findings and limits: The appearance of a median about 88% of reactive clones in convalescent patients occurred only post-vaccination.

Trimming took 8 bases from V and 0 from J, leaving 10 bases between them. CDR1 and CDR2 (germline): DFQATT, SNEGSKA (reference sequence). The CDR3 totals 13 residues. Treatment here: approximately 9-day PBMC culture with coronavirus spike peptide pools or control peptides (ViraFEST assay). After expanding antigen-specific T cells with peptide pools, ViraFEST sequenced their TCRs. The assay that was used to sequence DNA from cultured CD4+ T cells was the Oncomine TCR Beta short-read assay. MiXCR, applied by TCRdb to the PCR reads, yields one record per CDR3 protein. The repertoire includes 25,000 or so distinct CDR3 sequences, roughly 45% of them detected once, and approximately 7.5% sits in the top ten. The sample holds one count of this clonotype. The antigen is not known.

Sequencing was done on a sample of CD4+ T cells from blood, cultured in vitro. The gene calls are TRBV20-1 and TRBJ2-2; D call uncertain. This receptor was identified in a human donor who had recovered from COVID-19. The DNA for the CDR3 is TGCAGTACCGGACCGCCGAACACCGGGGAGCTGTTTTTT. Translating it yields CSTGPPNTGELFF.